This T cell receptor (beta chain) derives from a study of human T cells and chemical hapten exposure. Single cDNA molecules in the library carried unique molecular identifiers attached during preparation. One entry per CDR3 protein, called by TCRdb with MiXCR from the RACE reads. Altogether roughly 100,000 distinct CDR3 sequences are present, roughly 9.6% being singletons, with the ten largest covering approximately 4%. Germline V gives CDR1 SGDLS, CDR2 YYNGEE. V shed 3 bases and J 4 bases; nucleotides not matched to a gene: 0. CDR3 length: 13 amino acids. Regarding time point: patch test 1, 2 weeks after DPC sensitization. Sample treatment: therapeutic diphenylcyclopropenone sensitization with weekly scalp DPC. This clonotype occurred a few times.

This TCR came from a woman between 35 and 50 years old with alopecia areata. Some clones in this sample may be carry-over from other donors' samples. The chain links TRBV9 to TRBJ1-1; 10 bases fit TRBD1. This sample comprised whole blood, obtained in connection with sensitization to the hapten diphenylcyclopropenone (DPC). CDR3 coding DNA: TGTGCCAGCAGCGGGACAGGGGGCACTGAAGCTTTCTTT. It is translated as CASSGTGGTEAFF.